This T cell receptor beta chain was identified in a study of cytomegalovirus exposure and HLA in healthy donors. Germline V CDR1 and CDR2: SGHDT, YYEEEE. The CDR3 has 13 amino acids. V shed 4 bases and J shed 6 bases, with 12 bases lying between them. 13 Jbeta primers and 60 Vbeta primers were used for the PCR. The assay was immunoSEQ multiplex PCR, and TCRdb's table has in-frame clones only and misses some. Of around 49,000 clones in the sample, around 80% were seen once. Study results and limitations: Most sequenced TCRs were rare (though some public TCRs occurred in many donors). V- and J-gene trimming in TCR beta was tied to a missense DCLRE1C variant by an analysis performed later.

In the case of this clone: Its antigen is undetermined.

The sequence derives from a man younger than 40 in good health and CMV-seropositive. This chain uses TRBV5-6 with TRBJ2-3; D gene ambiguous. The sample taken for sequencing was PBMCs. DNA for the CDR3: TGTGCCAGCAGCCCCCCAGGCCGGGATACGCAGTATTTT. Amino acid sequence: CASSPPGRDTQYF.